Listed below are T cell receptor beta chains from one sample, sequenced in a study of cytomegalovirus exposure and HLA in healthy donors. Sequencing was performed with immunoSEQ multiplex PCR; in TCRdb, only in-frame clones are kept and a portion is missing. Of about 150,000 clones listed, 65% to 75% are singletons. Sequenced input: PBMCs. The receptors originated from a man younger than 35 in good health and CMV-seronegative. CDR3s include the opening cysteine and the closing phenylalanine or tryptophan. A D gene is named only where the DNA matches it firmly. Clone size, where shown, is once, few, many, or a class for clones that have expanded.

TGTGCCAGCGGTTGGCAGGCCCCTGAAGCTTTCTTT,CASGWQAPEAFF,TRBJ1-1,.,.,TRBV2
TGTGCCAGCAGCCCAAGACAGGGGCCAACTAACTATGGCTACACCTTC,CASSPRQGPTNYGYTF,TRBJ1-2,.,TRBD1,TRBV7-2
TGTGCCAGCAGTTTAGGGCAGGGGCAGGACATTCAGTACTTC,CASSLGQGQDIQYF,TRBJ2-4,few,.,TRBV27
TGTGCCAGCAGGGAGACTGTGAACACCGGGGAGCTGTTTTTT,CASRETVNTGELFF,TRBJ2-2,few,.,TRBV6-4
TGTGCCAGCAGCTGGGGGGGGAACACTGAAGCTTTCTTT,CASSWGGNTEAFF,TRBJ1-1,.,.,TRBV11-3
TGTGCCAGCAGTTTAGGACTAGCGGGGACCTACCCGGTAGGGGAGACCCAGTACTTC,CASSLGLAGTYPVGETQYF,TRBJ2-5,.,TRBD2,TRBV28
TGCGCCAGCAGTGGGGTTCTACAGGGATTCTATGGCTACACCTTC,CASSGVLQGFYGYTF,TRBJ1-2,.,.,TRBV10-2
TGTGCCAGCAGTTTATCCCTCGACAGGGGAGGCGGGGAGCTGTTTTTT,CASSLSLDRGGGELFF,TRBJ2-2,.,TRBD1,TRBV27
TGTGCCACCATGACAGGGGGCAATCAGCCCCAGCATTTT,CATMTGGNQPQHF,TRBJ1-5,once,TRBD1,TRBV28
TGTGCCAGCAGCTTCGGGACTTCTGGAAACACCATATATTTT,CASSFGTSGNTIYF,TRBJ1-3,.,.,TRBV7-2
TGTGCCAGCAGTGATGCCCCCACTGTTTCCACCTACGAGCAGTACTTC,CASSDAPTVSTYEQYF,TRBJ2-7,.,.,TRBV25-1
TGCGCCAGCAGCTCGGTGCCTGGACAGGGGCAATACTCCTACGAGCAGTACTTC,CASSSVPGQGQYSYEQYF,TRBJ2-7,.,TRBD1,TRBV5-1
TGTGCCAGCAGCTTAGTAGGGACTAGCGGGGGTAGTAATACAGATACGCAGTATTTT,CASSLVGTSGGSNTDTQYF,TRBJ2-3,.,TRBD2,TRBV7-8
TGTGCCAGCAGACTCCCCGGGGGGGCTCAGTTCTTC,CASRLPGGAQFF,TRBJ2-1,.,TRBD2,TRBV6-5